A single sample gave rise to the 32 T cell receptor beta chains below, sequenced in a study of cytomegalovirus exposure and HLA in healthy donors. Here immunoSEQ multiplex PCR was the method, and the copy in TCRdb shows in-frame clones only, minus some. This table has about 65,000 clones, about 91% appearing once. The sample taken for sequencing was PBMCs. The source of these receptors is a woman younger than 35 in good health and CMV-seronegative.

The V gene is TRBV5-1, the J gene TRBJ2-2; TRBD1 matches 8 bases. J was trimmed by 1 base and V by 4 bases; bases with no gene match: 3. Germline V gene sequence: CDR1 SGHRS, CDR2 YFSETQ. The CDR3 contains 15 residues. This CDR3 reads CASSQGQGNTGELFF. The CDR3 nucleotides read TGCGCCAGCAGCCAAGGACAGGGGAACACCGGGGAGCTGTTTTTT.

The chain couples TRBV6-6 to TRBJ2-5; 7 bases fit TRBD1. Germline trimming cut 2 bases from V and 2 bases from J; bases unmatched to any gene: 5. The CDR3 sequence is 15 residues long. Germline CDR1 MNHNY, CDR2 SVGAGI (reference sequence). This CDR3 reads CASSYVYRGQETQYF. The CDR3 DNA is TGTGCCAGCAGTTACGTATACAGGGGACAAGAGACCCAGTACTTC.

The chain employs TRBV25-1 and TRBJ2-5, with TRBD1 matching 8 bases. The CDR3 consists of 15 residues. Trimming cost V 2 bases and J 6 bases; bases outside gene matches: 8. Germline values: CDR1 MGHDK, CDR2 SYGVNS. The CDR3 sequence is CASSEPRTGQKTQYF. CDR3 in DNA: TGTGCCAGCAGTGAACCCCGGACAGGGCAGAAGACCCAGTACTTC.

The rearrangement joins TRBV6-5 to TRBJ1-5, with 7 bases aligning to TRBD1. CDR3 length equals 13 residues. The V gene end was trimmed by 11 bases and the J gene end by 4 bases; junction bases not matched to a gene: 8. Germline CDR1 is MNHEY and CDR2 is SVGAGI. This CDR3 is CASKGARNQPQHF. Here the CDR3 DNA reads TGTGCCTCCAAGGGGGCGCGGAATCAGCCCCAGCATTTT.

This chain joins TRBV6-6 and TRBJ1-5, with D maybe TRBD1 (5 bases). With 5 bases removed from V and 7 bases from J, the gap between germline ends came to 15 bases. In germline, CDR1 is MNHNY, CDR2 SVGAGI (reference sequence). This CDR3 contains 14 residues. CDR3 region: CASSPQGFGQPQHF. The CDR3 bases are TGTGCCAGCAGTCCCCAGGGATTCGGGCAGCCCCAGCATTTT.

The chain combines TRBV28 with TRBJ2-2, with a weak D call TRBD1 (6 bases). The CDR3 is made up of 16 amino acids. Deletions cut 5 bases from V and 6 bases from J, with 19 bases between. Germline V CDR1 and CDR2: MDHEN, SYDVKM. The CDR3 spells CASSPNRVPGPGELFF. The CDR3 DNA reads as TGTGCCAGCAGTCCAAACAGGGTCCCCGGCCCCGGGGAGCTGTTTTTT.

The J gene is TRBJ1-4, the V gene TRBV5-6; possibly TRBD1 for D (5 bases). The V gene's germline CDR1 is SGHDT and CDR2 YYEEEE. V lost 4 bases and J 8 bases, leaving 15 bases between the germline ends. This CDR3 spans 14 amino acids. The DNA of the CDR3 is TGTGCCAGCAGCCGAGACAGACGGGGGGAAAAACTGTTTTTT. This codes for CASSRDRRGEKLFF.

The J gene is TRBJ1-1, the V gene TRBV11-3; D ambiguous. Germline V CDR1 and CDR2: SGHNT, YENEEA. V was shortened by 1 base and J by 4 bases, with 10 bases between the two germline ends. The CDR3 spans 14 residues. In nucleotides, the CDR3 is TGTGCCAGCAGCTTAGCGGGTCTGGGCACTGAAGCTTTCTTT. Protein: CASSLAGLGTEAFF.

The CDR3 nucleotides are TGTGCCAGCAGTGAAAGGCAGGCCTACGAGCAGTACTTC. Translation: CASSERQAYEQYF. The genes are TRBV2 and TRBJ2-7; D is uncertain. V shed 2 bases and J shed 2 bases, with 7 bases lying between them. The length of the CDR3 is 13 residues. The germline CDR1 and CDR2 sequences are SNHLY and FYNNEI.

This clone was seen just once. The rearrangement uses TRBV7-9 and TRBJ2-7; the D is unclear. V was shortened by 0 bases and J by 2 bases, with 8 bases between the two germline ends. The CDR3 contains 14 residues. Looked up from germline, CDR1 is SEHNR and CDR2 is FQNEAQ (reference sequence). The CDR3 is CASSLAGDTYEQYF. The CDR3 region has the DNA TGTGCCAGCAGCTTAGCCGGAGATACCTACGAGCAGTACTTC.

This clone was picked up a small number of times. This chain connects TRBV28 to TRBJ1-2; D is unclear. The germline gives CDR1 MDHEN, CDR2 SYDVKM. Trimming removed 4 bases from V and 2 bases from J, with 8 bases in between. This CDR3 is 13 amino acids long. CDR3 nucleotide sequence: TGTGCCAGCAGTTCCGACATGAACTATGGCTACACCTTC. This encodes CASSSDMNYGYTF.

V usage is TRBV6-6 and J usage is TRBJ2-7, with D perhaps TRBD1 (6 bases). CDR1 is MNHNY and CDR2 is SVGAGI in the germline V gene (reference sequence). Trimming removed 6 bases from V and 3 bases from J, with 18 bases in between. This CDR3 contains 15 residues. The CDR3 reads CASSIRNRDLYEQYF. The CDR3 DNA reads as TGTGCCAGCAGCATAAGGAACAGGGATCTCTACGAGCAGTACTTC.

In its sample, this clone was seen once. At one boundary the junction diverges from the germline segment, which might be a read error. The J gene is TRBJ2-7, the V gene TRBV28; D might be TRBD2 (6 bases). The CDR3 totals 14 residues. Germline lookup yields CDR1 MDHEN and CDR2 SYDVKM. The CDR3 reads CASSLRGTDMREEF. The CDR3 bases are TGTGCCAGCAGTTTAAGGGGTACGGACATGAGGGAGGAGTTC. Using reference TRBV28 and TRBJ2-7 for the parts outside the CDR3, the full variable domain is DVKVTQSSRYLVKRTGEKVFLECVQDMDHENMFWYRQDPGLGLRLIYFSYDVKMKEKGDIPEGYSVSREKKERFSLILESASTNQTSMYLCASSLRGTDMREEFGPGTRLTVT.

This clone was counted once. The genes are TRBV11-2 and TRBJ2-7; D gene ambiguous. The CDR3 runs 11 residues. Germline CDR1 reads SGHAT; CDR2 reads FQNNGV. Trimming left V 8 bases short and J 6 bases short, with 11 bases between. The CDR3 protein is CASRNAVEQYF. Written as DNA, the CDR3 is TGTGCCAGCCGCAACGCAGTCGAGCAGTACTTC.

The chain combines TRBV11-2 with TRBJ1-1, with 7 positions matching TRBD1. This CDR3 contains 15 residues. In germline, CDR1 is SGHAT, CDR2 FQNNGV. V was clipped by 5 bases and J by 0 bases; unmatched bases: 6. CDR3 DNA sequence: TGTGCCAGCAGCCCAGGGACAGTCATGAACACTGAAGCTTTCTTT. Its protein product is CASSPGTVMNTEAFF.

In DNA, the CDR3 is TGTGCCAGCAGTCCGACAGGAACGAGTCAGCCCCAGCATTTT. It encodes CASSPTGTSQPQHF. This rearrangement joins TRBV27 to TRBJ1-5; weak D call: TRBD1 (6 bases). Germline V gene lookup returns CDR1 MNHEY and CDR2 SMNVEV (reference sequence). The CDR3 is 14 residues long. Trimming shortened V by 5 bases and J by 6 bases, and 14 bases separated the two germline ends.

The gene calls are TRBV6-5 and TRBJ2-2, with 7 bases identical to TRBD1. J lost 5 bases, V lost 5 bases, and 2 bases had no gene match. The CDR3 spans 13 residues. Per the germline V gene, CDR1 is MNHEY and CDR2 is SVGAGI. CDR3 bases: TGTGCCAGCAGTGAGACAGGGACCGGGGAGCTGTTTTTT. Encoded protein: CASSETGTGELFF.

The genes are TRBV18 and TRBJ1-6, with a possible D match to TRBD1 (5 bases). V lost 4 bases, J lost 10 bases, and 11 bases lay in between. CDR3 length: 13 residues. Germline V lookup: CDR1 KGHSH, CDR2 LQKENI. The CDR3 DNA follows: TGTGCCAGCTCACAACAACAGGACTCACCCCTCCACTTT. Protein product: CASSQQQDSPLHF.

The chain couples TRBV11-3 to TRBJ2-5; 10 bases line up with TRBD1. The CDR3 runs 16 residues. The ends lost 3 bases at V and 4 bases at J; junction bases unmatched: 8. CDR1 SGHNT and CDR2 YENEEA come from the germline V gene. Written as DNA, the CDR3 is TGTGCCAGCAGCTTTGGGGACAGGGGAGGTGGAGAGACCCAGTACTTC. Translating it yields CASSFGDRGGGETQYF.

V usage is TRBV9 and J usage is TRBJ2-5; TRBD1 matches 7 bases. CDR3 length: 16 amino acids. Germline CDR1 SGDLS, CDR2 YYNGEE. V was clipped by 4 bases and J by 14 bases; unmatched bases: 23. The CDR3 bases are TGTGCCAGCAGCTCGGGGACAGCAACTCGGTCCAGGCCTTTATACTTC. The encoded protein is CASSSGTATRSRPLYF.

CDR3 DNA: TGTGCCATCAGTGGACAGGGCGCCTACGAGCAGTACTTC. This gives the protein CAISGQGAYEQYF. The chain uses TRBV10-3 and TRBJ2-7, with 7 bases lining up with TRBD1. This CDR3 has 13 residues. Per germline, CDR1 ENHRY and CDR2 SYGVKD. V lost 4 bases, J lost 2 bases, and 2 bases stayed unmatched.

The chain uses TRBV5-8 and TRBJ2-5, with 9 nucleotides matching TRBD1. The J call may be incorrect, as the DNA end agrees better with TRBJ2-7. The germline V gene encodes CDR1 SGHTS and CDR2 YDEGEE. This CDR3 is 14 amino acids long. The CDR3 protein is CAGEPGQGDIEQYF. DNA for the CDR3: TGTGCCGGTGAACCGGGACAGGGAGACATCGAGCAGTACTTC.

This rearrangement joins TRBV29-1 to TRBJ1-4; 7 bases agree with TRBD1. The germline V gene encodes CDR1 SQVTM and CDR2 ANQGSEA. Trimming removed 6 bases from V and 8 bases from J; junction bases left unmatched: 12. The CDR3 is 14 residues long. The chain's CDR3 is CSVGMEGAGEKLFF. The CDR3 bases are TGCAGCGTCGGAATGGAGGGGGCAGGAGAAAAACTGTTTTTT.

V and J are TRBV15 and TRBJ1-2; a weak D match, TRBD1 (6 bases). Deletions cut 5 bases from V and 3 bases from J, with 13 bases between. The CDR3 has 14 residues. Germline CDR1 reads LNHNV; CDR2 reads YYDKDF (reference sequence). The CDR3 loop is CATSLDRQDYGYTF. The DNA for the CDR3 is TGTGCCACCAGCCTCGACCGACAGGACTATGGCTACACCTTC.

The genes are TRBV4-3 and TRBJ1-3, with D unresolved. Germline lookup yields CDR1 LGHNA and CDR2 YSLEER. The CDR3 is made up of 15 amino acids. Deletions cut 0 bases from V and 1 base from J, with 7 bases between. CDR3 sequence (DNA): TGCGCCAGCAGCCAAGATGCGGGGTCTGGAAACACCATATATTTT. This translates into CASSQDAGSGNTIYF.

The chain links TRBV10-3 to TRBJ1-1; D not certain. Germline CDR1 and CDR2: ENHRY and SYGVKD. V lost 5 bases and J 1 base, leaving 8 bases between the germline ends. The CDR3 consists of 13 residues. CDR3 sequence: CAISPGENTEAFF. In DNA, the CDR3 is TGTGCCATCAGTCCCGGAGAGAACACTGAAGCTTTCTTT.

J is TRBJ1-1 and V is TRBV15, with 10 bases aligning to TRBD1. The CDR3 has 13 amino acids. Germline lookup yields CDR1 LNHNV and CDR2 YYDKDF (reference sequence). The ends lost 1 base at V and 12 bases at J; junction bases unmatched: 5. CDR3 loop: CATSRGDRGNTFF. CDR3 nucleotides: TGTGCCACCAGCAGAGGGGACAGGGGAAATACTTTCTTT.

The V gene is TRBV7-9, the J gene TRBJ2-5; D ambiguous. Trimming shortened V by 5 bases and J by 4 bases, and 8 bases separated the two germline ends. CDR1 is SEHNR, CDR2 FQNEAQ, per germline (reference sequence). This CDR3 region has 12 residues. CDR3 sequence (DNA): TGTGCCAGCAGCCCTCTCGGAGAGACCCAGTACTTC. It yields the protein CASSPLGETQYF.

The chain recombines TRBV27 with TRBJ1-1; TRBD1 agrees at 7 bases. CDR1 and CDR2 (germline): MNHEY, SMNVEV (reference sequence). Germline trimming cut 6 bases from V and 5 bases from J; bases unmatched to any gene: 6. The CDR3 is 13 residues long. CDR3 amino acids: CASSLGGGTEAFF. The CDR3 DNA reads as TGTGCCAGCAGCCTAGGGGGCGGAACTGAAGCTTTCTTT.

This clone has just a few counts. The chain is built from TRBV6-6 and TRBJ2-7; 8 bases line up with TRBD1. This CDR3 region has 14 residues. CDR1 and CDR2 from the germline V gene are MNHNY and SVGAGI (reference sequence). With V trimmed by 2 bases and J by 5 bases, 5 bases remained unmatched. CDR3 loop: CASSYGTGVDEQYF. CDR3 coding DNA: TGTGCCAGCAGTTACGGGACAGGTGTCGACGAGCAGTACTTC.

The chain recombines TRBV15 with TRBJ2-7, with D perhaps TRBD1 (5 bases). From germline, CDR1 is LNHNV and CDR2 YYDKDF (reference sequence). The V end lost 1 base, the J end lost 3 bases, and 10 bases lay between the germline ends. The CDR3 has 14 amino acids. The DNA for the CDR3 is TGTGCCACCAGCAGAGTAACAGGCCACTACGAGCAGTACTTC. Translation: CATSRVTGHYEQYF.

The rearrangement joins TRBV19 to TRBJ1-5, with D uncertain. The germline gives CDR1 LNHDA, CDR2 SQIVND (reference sequence). This CDR3 is 16 amino acids long. Trimming removed 2 bases at V and 4 bases at J, with 15 bases between. In nucleotides, the CDR3 is TGTGCCAGTAGTATACGACACAGCGGCTTAAATCAGCCCCAGCATTTT. Protein: CASSIRHSGLNQPQHF. The full variable domain, in which reference TRBV19 and TRBJ1-5 provide the parts outside the CDR3, is DGGITQSPKYLFRKEGQNVTLSCEQNLNHDAMYWYRQDPGQGLRLIYYSQIVNDFQKGDIAEGYSVSREKKESFPLTVTSAQKNPTAFYLCASSIRHSGLNQPQHFGDGTRLSIL.